The T cell receptor beta chain described here comes from a study of cytomegalovirus exposure and HLA in healthy donors (dated 2017 in TCRdb). Regarding the complete study: An earlier analysis of fewer than 750 of the donors reported approximately 300 Gb of sequence data and 95 million to 130 million unique TCR beta sequences obtained from around 190 million T cells. Roughly 300 gigabases of sequencing data and approximately 92 million unique TCR sequences made up an early release that covered around 640 HLA-typed donors. Among the 398 genotyped donors, 75% to 90% belonged to the genetic ancestry cluster associated with self-reported Caucasian donors. The study was designed to test whether signatures of past pathogen exposure could be identified by cataloging public T cell receptors. The study used immunosequencing to profile the T cell repertoires of 600 to 850 subjects and linked those repertoires to cytomegalovirus serostatus. In addition to the first cohort of 650 to 750 subjects, a separate validation cohort of about 120 different subjects was used. To predict cytomegalovirus infection status, the study brought together high-throughput TCR immunosequencing, statistical association of individual TCRs with disease status, and machine learning. In a later analysis, previously published TCR beta repertoires from 666 donors were re-analyzed and high-resolution HLA genotyping was added so that TCR occurrence patterns could be studied. The later analysis used no new phenotypic data to find candidate immune exposures, relying instead on TCR beta sequences and their occurrence across donors. In an earlier analysis of a few hundred of the donors, high-throughput TCR beta sequencing was used to judge whether each TCR beta V gene segment behaved as functional or pseudogenic. Donor age, sex, ethnicity and CMV serostatus were compiled alongside the repertoire data. A later genetic analysis took genome-wide SNP genotypes for about three fifths of the 666 donors and used that subset as a discovery cohort. Every repertoire in the discovery cohort had been generated on one and the same sequencing platform. HLA typing included class I and class II loci at four-digit resolution. Typing coverage differed by locus: A, B, C, DRB1 and DQB1 were typed in roughly 629-630 donors, DQA1 in 522, DPA1 in 606, and DPB1 in 450 to 490. Because of strong linkage in the cohort, roughly five DR-DQ haplotypes were treated as single units for association and clustering. Among 300 to 500 genotyped donors of the cohort, an average of around 250,000 unique TCR beta nucleotide sequences was sequenced per donor, of which about 19% were non-productive. Overall study results and their limits: In a later genetic analysis, fewer N-insertions in productive TCRs were reported among donors in an Asian-associated ancestry cluster than the 666-donor mean. The classifier was reported to diagnose cytomegalovirus status with high specificity and sensitivity in both the original and validation cohorts. A later analysis found that most CMV-associated TCR beta chains appeared HLA-restricted, with HLA associations seemingly driven largely by CMV exposure. The study listed 170 or so TCR beta chains as associated with cytomegalovirus. Immune exposure information for the cohort was limited to CMV serostatus. Correlated functional status among segregating V segments might reflect linkage disequilibrium, but an unknown experimental factor could not be ruled out. In a later analysis, the rate of TCR association differed among HLA loci, with DRB1 alleles having the most associated TCRs and HLA-C alleles having the fewest. According to the authors, the approach could potentially be generalized to other disease states and immunological phenotypes. In an earlier analysis of over 550 of the donors, most TCR beta V segments were observed in productive rearrangements about 90% or about 30% of the time, broadly matching IMGT annotations. In a later genetic analysis, a missense DCLRE1C variant was associated with V-gene and J-gene trimming of TCR beta chains, and the association was replicated in an independent cohort. A few of the identified cytomegalovirus-associated TCR beta chains were confirmed in vitro to be specific for cytomegalovirus antigens. Only TCR beta chains were sequenced in this cohort, and the absence of alpha or paired-chain data limited detectable features. Over 15 rarely observed V segments, including chromosome 9 orphons, were excluded from the earlier analysis of almost 600 of the donors because counts were too low. A later analysis associated 15,000 to 20,000 TCR beta sequences with specific HLA alleles at a false discovery rate of 0.05. A further reported finding was that TCR beta sequences accurately predicted the HLA-A and HLA-B alleles for most subjects in the first cohort. A cluster of highly shared sequence variants was judged likely to represent a technical artifact of the sequencing pipeline. Roughly uniform sequencing depth across donors was assumed in presence/absence analyses, although this assumption may not hold. Several of the top co-occurrence clusters appeared to be linked to parvovirus B19, influenza, CMV and Epstein-Barr virus, according to a later analysis. HLA typing was unavailable for some donors at each locus, so association tests used only the typed subset. While some public TCRs were present in many individuals, most TCR sequences turned up only very rarely across donors. When HLA alleles, especially DR and DQ, strongly co-occurred, attributing TCR associations to individual alleles was difficult. Compared with equally common non-associated chains, HLA-associated TCR beta chains in a later analysis were more clonally expanded and had lower generation probabilities. Some IMGT-functional V segments, including TRBV6-2 and TRBV6-3, could not be distinguished by the 87-base-pair reads and were therefore excluded.

Library preparation was by the immunoSEQ multiplex PCR assay. The multiplex PCR relied on a mix of 60 forward primers for TCR Vbeta segments and 13 reverse primers for TCR Jbeta segments. The CDR3 region of rearranged TCR beta genes was amplified from genomic DNA with a multiplex PCR assay. The amplified TCR beta libraries were sequenced on the Illumina HiSeq System as 87-base-pair reads. Regarding the original processing steps: Across the roughly 640 repertoires, a later analysis counted 80 million or so unique TCR beta chains, around 11 million of which were shared by at least two donors. Raw reads were error-corrected and collapsed into unique sequences with a nearest-neighbor algorithm that merged closely related sequences to remove PCR and sequencing errors. V, D and J gene segments were assigned by aligning CDR3 sequences to IMGT reference sequences. For a sequence to be retained, a match of at least six nucleotides was required to both a V gene segment and a J gene segment. Rearrangements were classified as productive when the CDR3 lacked stop codons and remained in frame with V and J, and all other rearrangements were classified as non-productive. Following IMGT convention, CDR3 was defined as the stretch from the second conserved V-encoded cysteine to the conserved J-encoded phenylalanine. The earlier analysis of fewer than 700 of the donors excluded sequences that lacked an unambiguous match to a single V gene segment. An earlier analysis of a few hundred of the donors called V segments functional above 56.7% productive rearrangements and segregating when the between-donor standard deviation exceeded 5%. A statistical classification framework was built to diagnose cytomegalovirus status from the catalog of TCR beta chain sequences. In a later analysis, TCR nucleotide sequences were compared against IMGT/GENE-DB human TR gene sequences so that V and J genes could be assigned. Using the TCRdist pipeline, a later analysis assigned CDR3 sequences along with most-parsimonious VDJ recombination scenarios. A later analysis defined each TCR beta chain by its CDR3 amino acid sequence plus V-gene family, and excluded reads lacking a unique V-gene family. To address suspected cross-contamination and a sequencing artifact, a later analysis removed over 500 highly shared, low-generation-probability nucleotide sequences. For each public chain, a later analysis derived a clonal expansion index from normalized ranks of inferred template counts within each repertoire. Generation probabilities in a later analysis came from a VDJ recombination model fitted to out-of-frame rearrangements, and those results were checked against IGoR. A later analysis scored TCR-TCR, TCR-HLA and TCR-CMV co-occurrence with hypergeometric tests, applying a repertoire-size bias correction to TCR pairs. A later analysis estimated false discovery rates by permuting HLA or CMV assignments 20 times. In a later analysis, co-occurring TCRs were grouped using DBSCAN, and TCRdist sequence similarity was added for clustering within HLA-allele-positive subsets. Repertoires with fewer than 30,000 or more than 120,000 public chains were left out of co-occurrence clustering, as were five repertoires with anomalous nucleotide sharing. TCRdb stores this immuneACCESS table with in-frame sequences only. Part of the clones is absent; in the studies checked, under half of the shortfall reflects unresolved V genes, and no reason is known for the rest. D and trimming come from the DNA, and the V and J calls and clone size come from that table. The sample table contains around 100,000 clones; only one count was recorded for around three quarters of them. The ten largest clones take up approximately 3.8% of the sample.

The CDR3 covers 15 residues, taking in both the cysteine and the phenylalanine. Just the 45-base CDR3 DNA is kept, in frame starting at base 1. CDR1 and CDR2, per the germline V gene (reference sequence), are LNHDA and SQIVND. Ends trimmed: V by 6 bases, J by 5 bases; bases unmatched to a gene: 4. The cohort was made up of several hundred healthy bone marrow donors. All cohort members were sampled while nominally healthy, although unrecorded immune exposures were likely present. The donor tested CMV seropositive and was one of the 289 seropositive cohort members. A peripheral blood sample was provided by each donor, and peripheral blood mononuclear cells were used for TCR beta sequencing. Genomic DNA was extracted from the blood cell samples with the Qiagen DNeasy Blood Extraction Kit. Comment on this clone: No antigen is known for it. No much larger clonotype is one base removed from it; base qualities were not supplied.

The sample was PBMCs. This receptor was identified in a man in his fifties or sixties in good health and CMV-seropositive. The sequence links TRBV19 to TRBJ2-1; 13 middle bases align to TRBD2. Here the CDR3 is given as CASSTSGRAHNEQFF. Here is the DNA: TGTGCCAGTAGCACTAGCGGGAGGGCCCACAATGAGCAGTTCTTC.